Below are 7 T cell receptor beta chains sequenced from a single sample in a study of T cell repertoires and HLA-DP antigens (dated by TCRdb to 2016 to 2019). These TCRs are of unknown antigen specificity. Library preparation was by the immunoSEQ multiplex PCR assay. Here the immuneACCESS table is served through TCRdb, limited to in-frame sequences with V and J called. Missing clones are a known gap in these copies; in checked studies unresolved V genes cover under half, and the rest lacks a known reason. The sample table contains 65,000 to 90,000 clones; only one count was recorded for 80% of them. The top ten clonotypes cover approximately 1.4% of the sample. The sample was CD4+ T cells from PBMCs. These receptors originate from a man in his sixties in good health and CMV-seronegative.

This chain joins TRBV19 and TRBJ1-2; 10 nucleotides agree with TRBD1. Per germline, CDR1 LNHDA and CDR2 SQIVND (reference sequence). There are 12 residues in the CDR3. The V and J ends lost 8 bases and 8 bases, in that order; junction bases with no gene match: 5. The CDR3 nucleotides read TGTGCCAGTGGGGGGACAGGGGCCGGCTACACCTTC. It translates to CASGGTGAGYTF.

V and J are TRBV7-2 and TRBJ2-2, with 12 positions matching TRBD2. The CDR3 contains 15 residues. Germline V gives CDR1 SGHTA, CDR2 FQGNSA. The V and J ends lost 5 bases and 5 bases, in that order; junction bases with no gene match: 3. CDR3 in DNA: TGTGCCAGCAGCCGTGGACTAGCGGGGACCGGGGAGCTGTTTTTT. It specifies CASSRGLAGTGELFF.

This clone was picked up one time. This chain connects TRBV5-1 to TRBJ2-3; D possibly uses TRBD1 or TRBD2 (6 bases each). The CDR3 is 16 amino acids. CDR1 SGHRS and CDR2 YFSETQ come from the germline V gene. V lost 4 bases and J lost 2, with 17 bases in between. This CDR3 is CASSLRGTPDTDTQYF. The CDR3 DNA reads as TGCGCCAGCAGCCTTCGGGGGACACCCGACACAGATACGCAGTATTTT.

In DNA form, the CDR3 reads TGTGCCTGGAGTGGAGGACAGTTCTCCCCGTTCTTC. Translated: CAWSGGQFSPFF. The chain combines TRBV30 with TRBJ2-1; D possibly corresponds to TRBD1 (6 bases). The CDR3 loop spans 12 amino acids. Germline CDR1 reads GTSNPN; CDR2 reads SVGIG (reference sequence). V dropped 1 base and J dropped 15 bases, with 16 bases sitting between them.

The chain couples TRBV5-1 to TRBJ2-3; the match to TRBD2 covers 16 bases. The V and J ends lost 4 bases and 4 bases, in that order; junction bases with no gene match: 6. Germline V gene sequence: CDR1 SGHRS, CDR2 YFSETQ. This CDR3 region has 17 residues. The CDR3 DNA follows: TGCGCCAGCAGCCCGGGACTAGCGGGAGGGGTGTCAGATACGCAGTATTTT. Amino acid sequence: CASSPGLAGGVSDTQYF.

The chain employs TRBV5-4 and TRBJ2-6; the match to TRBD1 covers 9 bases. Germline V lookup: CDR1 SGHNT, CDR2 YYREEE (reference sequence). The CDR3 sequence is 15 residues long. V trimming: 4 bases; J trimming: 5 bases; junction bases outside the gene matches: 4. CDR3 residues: CASSQGQGRANVLTF. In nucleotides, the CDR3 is TGTGCCAGCAGCCAGGGACAGGGTCGGGCCAACGTCCTGACTTTC.

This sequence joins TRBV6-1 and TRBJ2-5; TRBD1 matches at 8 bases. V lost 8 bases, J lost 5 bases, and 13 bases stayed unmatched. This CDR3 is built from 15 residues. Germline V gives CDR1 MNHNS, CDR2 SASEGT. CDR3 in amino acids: CASQPQGALKETQYF. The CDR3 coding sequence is TGTGCCAGCCAACCCCAGGGGGCGCTTAAGGAGACCCAGTACTTC.